This T cell receptor beta chain was captured by sequencing in a study of response to subunit inactivated influenza vaccine. Findings and caveats of the study: Authors suggested seasonal influenza vaccinations each recruit few new T cells.

TCRdb passed the RT-PCR reads through MiXCR, listing each CDR3 protein once. The sample lists 700,000 to 800,000 distinct CDR3 sequences; around a sixth were seen once. Per the germline V gene, CDR1 is SGHAT and CDR2 is FQNNGV. The CDR3 consists of 14 residues. Trimming took 5 bases from V and 3 from J, leaving 10 bases between them. As concerns this clonotype: Its antigen remains unknown.

The J gene is TRBJ2-2, the V gene TRBV11-2, with D possibly TRBD1 on 5 matching bases. The clonotype comes from a man aged 45-65 years who received an inactivated influenza vaccine. This specimen was PBMCs from blood, taken 4 to 6 days after vaccination. The CDR3 DNA sequence: TGTGCCAGCAGCAACTTCAGGGACACCGGGGAGCTGTTTTTT. This translates into CASSNFRDTGELFF.